This entry describes one TCR beta chain. Unique molecular identifiers were incorporated into the prepared TCRbeta library. A single record per CDR3 protein comes from TCRdb applying MiXCR to the PCR reads. The sample has approximately 88,000 distinct CDR3 sequences; less than 15% are singletons. The ends were cut back, 3 bases at V and 5 bases at J, with 8 bases in the middle. The CDR3 runs to 13 residues. Germline CDR1 SGHTA, CDR2 FQGNSA. The sample belongs to a study of T-cell reconstitution after alpha-beta-depleted transplantation in children. The TCR originated in a human donor who donated a stem cell graft to a child with inherited bone marrow failure. The sequenced sample was PBMCs from the stem cell graft donor, obtained from the stem cell graft. The chain carries TRBV7-2 and TRBJ2-1; D call uncertain. CDR3 coding DNA: TGTGCCAGCAGCTTCCGGTACCACAATGAGCAGTTCTTC. It specifies CASSFRYHNEQFF.